This TCR beta chain was found in a study of cytomegalovirus exposure and HLA in healthy donors. Overall study results and limits: A later analysis linked a missense variant in DCLRE1C to the trimming of TCR beta V and J genes. There were 150 to 200 TCR beta chains listed as cytomegalovirus-associated.

CDR3 length equals 15 residues. V lost 1 base and J 3 bases, leaving 10 bases between the germline ends. Germline CDR1 reads MDHEN; CDR2 reads SYDVKM. Details on this clone: Its antigen is still unknown.

This PCR relied on a set of 60 Vbeta primers and 13 Jbeta primers. The assay was immunoSEQ multiplex PCR, and TCRdb's table has in-frame clones only and misses some. The sample has over 95,000 clones, around 77% seen once. Sequencing was performed on PBMCs. This TCR came from a middle-aged man in good health and CMV-seropositive. The chain recombines TRBV28 with TRBJ1-3; D not certain. The CDR3 coding sequence is TGTGCCAGCAGTTTATTCCCCCGAGGTGGAAACACCATATATTTT. Translation: CASSLFPRGGNTIYF. Filled out from reference TRBV28 and TRBJ1-3, the complete variable domain reads DVKVTQSSRYLVKRTGEKVFLECVQDMDHENMFWYRQDPGLGLRLIYFSYDVKMKEKGDIPEGYSVSREKKERFSLILESASTNQTSMYLCASSLFPRGGNTIYFGEGSWLTVV.